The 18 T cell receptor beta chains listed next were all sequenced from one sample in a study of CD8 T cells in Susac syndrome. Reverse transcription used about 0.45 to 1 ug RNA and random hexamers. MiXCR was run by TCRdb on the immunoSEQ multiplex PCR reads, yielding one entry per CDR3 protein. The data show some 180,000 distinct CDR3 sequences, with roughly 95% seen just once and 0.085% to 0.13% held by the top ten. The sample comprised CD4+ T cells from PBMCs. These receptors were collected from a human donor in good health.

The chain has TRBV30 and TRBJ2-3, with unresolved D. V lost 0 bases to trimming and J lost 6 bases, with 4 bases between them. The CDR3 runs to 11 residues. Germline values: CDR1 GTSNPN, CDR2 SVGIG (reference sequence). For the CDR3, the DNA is TGTGCCTGGAGTGTTTTCGATACGCAGTATTTT. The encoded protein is CAWSVFDTQYF.

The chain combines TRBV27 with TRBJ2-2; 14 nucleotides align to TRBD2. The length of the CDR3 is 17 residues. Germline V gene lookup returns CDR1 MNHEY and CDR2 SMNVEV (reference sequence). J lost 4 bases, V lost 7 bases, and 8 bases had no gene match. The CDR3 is CASTTRLAGGFTGELFF. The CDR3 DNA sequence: TGTGCCAGCACTACCAGACTAGCGGGAGGGTTCACCGGGGAGCTGTTTTTT.

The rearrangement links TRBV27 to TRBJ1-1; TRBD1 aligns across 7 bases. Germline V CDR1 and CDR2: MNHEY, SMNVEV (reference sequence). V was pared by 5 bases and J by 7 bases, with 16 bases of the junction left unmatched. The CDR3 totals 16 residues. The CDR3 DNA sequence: TGTGCCAGCAGTCCGACCACCGGAACAGGGGCCGGTGAAGCTTTCTTT. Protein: CASSPTTGTGAGEAFF.

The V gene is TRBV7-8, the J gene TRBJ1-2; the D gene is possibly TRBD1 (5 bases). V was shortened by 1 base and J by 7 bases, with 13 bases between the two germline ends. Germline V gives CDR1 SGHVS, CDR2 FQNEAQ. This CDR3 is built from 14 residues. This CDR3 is CASSLGSGGGGYTF. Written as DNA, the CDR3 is TGTGCCAGCAGCTTAGGTTCCGGGGGGGGTGGCTACACCTTC.

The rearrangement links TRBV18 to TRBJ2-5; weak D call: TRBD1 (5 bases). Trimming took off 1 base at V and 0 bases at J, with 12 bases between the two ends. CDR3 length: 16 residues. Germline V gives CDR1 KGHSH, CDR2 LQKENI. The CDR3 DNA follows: TGTGCCAGCTCACCACTGCCCAGGACATACCAAGAGACCCAGTACTTC. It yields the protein CASSPLPRTYQETQYF.

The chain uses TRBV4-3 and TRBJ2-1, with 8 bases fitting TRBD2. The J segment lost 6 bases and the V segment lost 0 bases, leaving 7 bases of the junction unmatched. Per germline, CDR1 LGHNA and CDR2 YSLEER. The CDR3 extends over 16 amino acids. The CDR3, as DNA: TGCGCCAGCAGCCAAGATCAAGCGGGAGTCGTCAATGAGCAGTTCTTC. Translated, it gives CASSQDQAGVVNEQFF.

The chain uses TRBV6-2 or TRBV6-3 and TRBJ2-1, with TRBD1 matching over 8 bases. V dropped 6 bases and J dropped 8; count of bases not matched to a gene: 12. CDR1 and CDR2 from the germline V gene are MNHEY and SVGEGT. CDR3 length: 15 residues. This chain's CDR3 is CASRPARGRLYEQFF. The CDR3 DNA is TGTGCCAGCAGGCCGGCCAGGGGGCGCCTCTATGAGCAGTTCTTC.

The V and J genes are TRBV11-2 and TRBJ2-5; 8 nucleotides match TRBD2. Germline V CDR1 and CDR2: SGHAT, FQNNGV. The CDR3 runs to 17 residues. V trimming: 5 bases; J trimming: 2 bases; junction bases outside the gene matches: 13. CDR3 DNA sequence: TGTGCCAGCAGCCCCCGGGGTAGCGGGGTTATACAAGAGACCCAGTACTTC. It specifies CASSPRGSGVIQETQYF.

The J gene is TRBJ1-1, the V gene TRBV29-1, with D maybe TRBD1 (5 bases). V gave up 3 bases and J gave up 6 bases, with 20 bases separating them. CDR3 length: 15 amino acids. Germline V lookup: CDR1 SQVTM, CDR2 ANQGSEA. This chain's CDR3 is CSVERQDTIASEAFF. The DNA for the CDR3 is TGCAGCGTTGAGCGGCAGGACACGATCGCGTCTGAAGCTTTCTTT.

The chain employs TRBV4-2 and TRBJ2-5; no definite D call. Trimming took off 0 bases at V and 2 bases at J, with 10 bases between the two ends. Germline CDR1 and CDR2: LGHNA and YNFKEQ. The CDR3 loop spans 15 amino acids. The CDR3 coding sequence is TGTGCCAGCAGCCAAGACCGGGTCTCTCAAGAGACCCAGTACTTC. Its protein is CASSQDRVSQETQYF.

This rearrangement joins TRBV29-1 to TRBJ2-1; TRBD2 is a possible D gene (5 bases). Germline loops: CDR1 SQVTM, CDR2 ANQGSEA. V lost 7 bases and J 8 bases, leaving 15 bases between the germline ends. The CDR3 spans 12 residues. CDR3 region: CSAPSPGDEQFF. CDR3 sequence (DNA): TGCAGCGCCCCTAGCCCCGGGGATGAGCAGTTCTTC.

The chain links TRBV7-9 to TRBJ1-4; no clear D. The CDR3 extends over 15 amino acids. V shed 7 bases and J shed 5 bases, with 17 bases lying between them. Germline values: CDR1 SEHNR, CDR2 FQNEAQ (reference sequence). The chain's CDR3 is CASTLGSASNEKLFF. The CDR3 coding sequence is TGTGCCAGCACCCTCGGGTCCGCCTCGAATGAAAAACTGTTTTTT.

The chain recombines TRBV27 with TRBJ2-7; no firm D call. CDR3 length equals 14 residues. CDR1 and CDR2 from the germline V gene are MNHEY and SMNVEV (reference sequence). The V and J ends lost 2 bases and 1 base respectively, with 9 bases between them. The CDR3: CASSLNRASYEQYF. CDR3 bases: TGTGCCAGCAGTTTAAACAGAGCATCCTACGAGCAGTACTTC.

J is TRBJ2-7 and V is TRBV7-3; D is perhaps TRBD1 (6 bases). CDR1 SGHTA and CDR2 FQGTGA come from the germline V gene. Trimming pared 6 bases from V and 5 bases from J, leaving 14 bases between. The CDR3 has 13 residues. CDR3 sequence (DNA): TGTGCCAGCAGTCGACAGGTCCGGGACGAGCAGTACTTC. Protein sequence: CASSRQVRDEQYF.

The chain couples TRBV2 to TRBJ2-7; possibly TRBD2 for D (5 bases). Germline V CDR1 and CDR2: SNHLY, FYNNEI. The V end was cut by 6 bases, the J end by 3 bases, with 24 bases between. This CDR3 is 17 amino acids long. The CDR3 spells CASRVLVSRTRGYEQYF. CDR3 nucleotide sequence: TGTGCCAGCAGGGTACTAGTCTCCAGAACCCGGGGCTACGAGCAGTACTTC.

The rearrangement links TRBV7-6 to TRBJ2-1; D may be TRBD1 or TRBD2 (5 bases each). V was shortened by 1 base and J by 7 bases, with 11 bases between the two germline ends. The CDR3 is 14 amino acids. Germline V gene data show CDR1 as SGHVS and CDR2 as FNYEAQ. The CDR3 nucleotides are TGTGCCAGCAGCTTAGTCGCAGAGGGGAATGAGCAGTTCTTC. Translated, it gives CASSLVAEGNEQFF.

CDR3 nucleotide sequence: TGCAGTGCTAGAGATACTAGCGGGAGTTCGGGTAATGAGCAGTTCTTC. It is translated as CSARDTSGSSGNEQFF. The chain has TRBV20-1 and TRBJ2-1; the match to TRBD2 covers 11 bases. The V and J ends lost 0 bases and 7 bases, in that order; junction bases with no gene match: 8. The CDR3 totals 16 residues. Germline V lookup: CDR1 DFQATT, CDR2 SNEGSKA (reference sequence).

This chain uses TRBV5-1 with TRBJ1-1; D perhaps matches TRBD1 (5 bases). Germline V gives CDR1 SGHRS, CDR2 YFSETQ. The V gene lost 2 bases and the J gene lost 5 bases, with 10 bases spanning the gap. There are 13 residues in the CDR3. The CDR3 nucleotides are TGCGCCAGCAGCTTAGGGGAATTAACTGAAGCTTTCTTT. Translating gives CASSLGELTEAFF. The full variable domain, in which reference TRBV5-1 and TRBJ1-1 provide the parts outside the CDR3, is KAGVTQTPRYLIKTRGQQVTLSCSPISGHRSVSWYQQTPGQGLQFLFEYFSETQRNKGNFPGRFSGRQFSNSRSEMNVSTLELGDSALYLCASSLGELTEAFFGQGTRLTVV.